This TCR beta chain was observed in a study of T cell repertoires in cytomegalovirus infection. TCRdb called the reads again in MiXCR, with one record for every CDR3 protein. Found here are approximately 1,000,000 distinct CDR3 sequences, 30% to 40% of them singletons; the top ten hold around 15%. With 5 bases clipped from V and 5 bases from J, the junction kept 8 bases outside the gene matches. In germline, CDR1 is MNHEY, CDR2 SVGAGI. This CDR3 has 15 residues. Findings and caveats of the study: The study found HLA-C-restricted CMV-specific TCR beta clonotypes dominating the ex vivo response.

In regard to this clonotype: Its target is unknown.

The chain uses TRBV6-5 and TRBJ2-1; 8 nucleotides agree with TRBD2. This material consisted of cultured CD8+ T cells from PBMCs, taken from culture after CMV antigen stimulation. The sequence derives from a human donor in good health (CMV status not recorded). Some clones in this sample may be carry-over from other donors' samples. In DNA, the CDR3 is TGTGCCAGCAGTAACATCGGGGGGGCCCACAATGAGCAGTTCTTC. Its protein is CASSNIGGAHNEQFF.